The 23 T cell receptor beta chains presented below share a single source sample, sequenced in a study of blood T cells in healthy people across ages. Using a J-beta primer mix together with a sample-barcoded 5' primer, a second PCR was run for about 6 to 12 cycles. TCRdb itself ran the 5' RACE reads through MiXCR, one entry per CDR3 protein. The sample carries some 1.1 million distinct CDR3 sequences, 30% to 40% recorded once. Sequencing used blood. The receptors derive from a man in his late teens or twenties in good health.

V gene TRBV7-9 combines with J gene TRBJ1-5; D gene unclear. The CDR3 extends over 13 amino acids. The V gene lost 7 bases and the J gene lost 7 bases, with 14 bases spanning the gap. Per the germline V gene, CDR1 is SEHNR and CDR2 is FQNEAQ (reference sequence). The CDR3 reads CASKKTGGQPQHF. CDR3 DNA: TGTGCCAGCAAGAAGACGGGAGGGCAGCCCCAGCATTTT.

This chain connects TRBV9 to TRBJ2-7; 8 nucleotides agree with TRBD1. The J segment lost 7 bases and the V segment lost 4 bases, leaving 10 bases of the junction unmatched. CDR3 size: 14 residues. CDR1 and CDR2 (germline): SGDLS, YYNGEE. Written as DNA, the CDR3 is TGTGCCAGCAGCCCCCGGACAGGGTCGGATGAGCAGTACTTC. It encodes CASSPRTGSDEQYF.

This clonotype was observed once. The chain carries TRBV6-5 and TRBJ2-2; TRBD1 might be the D (6 bases). The length of the CDR3 is 15 residues. The germline CDR1 and CDR2 sequences are MNHEY and SVGAGI. V was cut by 7 bases and J by 0 bases, with 12 bases left in between. CDR3 residues: CASTLRGANTGELFF. CDR3 in DNA: TGTGCCAGCACCCTCAGGGGTGCGAACACCGGGGAGCTGTTTTTT.

V usage is TRBV20-1 and J usage is TRBJ1-4; 7 bases fit TRBD1. V was pared by 6 bases and J by 8 bases, with 9 bases of the junction left unmatched. The CDR3 runs to 13 residues. Germline CDR1 reads DFQATT; CDR2 reads SNEGSKA (reference sequence). DNA for the CDR3: TGCAGTGCCACTCGACAGGGCAGAGAAAAACTGTTTTTT. Translating gives CSATRQGREKLFF.

There are a few counts of this clonotype. CDR3: CASSFRLAGDILTDTQYF. The CDR3 coding sequence is TGCGCCAGCAGCTTCCGACTAGCGGGGGACATTCTCACAGATACGCAGTATTTT. The gene calls are TRBV5-1 and TRBJ2-3; 12 nucleotides align to TRBD2. Unmatched junction bases numbered 9, after V lost 2 bases and J lost 2 bases. The CDR3 contains 18 residues. Germline V gene lookup returns CDR1 SGHRS and CDR2 YFSETQ.

The chain joins TRBV6-5 to TRBJ2-7, with D perhaps TRBD1 (6 bases). Looked up from germline, CDR1 is MNHEY and CDR2 is SVGAGI. The CDR3 loop spans 12 amino acids. V was clipped by 7 bases and J by 6 bases, with 13 bases between them. The CDR3 nucleotides read TGTGCCAGCACCGCCACAGGGCTCGAGCAGTACTTC. Its protein is CASTATGLEQYF.

This rearrangement joins TRBV28 to TRBJ1-2; the D is unclear. This CDR3 has 13 amino acids. Germline V lookup: CDR1 MDHEN, CDR2 SYDVKM. The V end lost 6 bases, the J end lost 1 base, and 9 bases lay between the germline ends. Written as DNA, the CDR3 is TGTGCCAGCAGGACGGGTATTAACTATGGCTACACCTTC. Amino acid sequence: CASRTGINYGYTF.

For the CDR3, the DNA is TGTGCCTGGAGTGTACCCCGGACAGGGGGTGGCTACACCTTC. Its translation is CAWSVPRTGGGYTF. The V gene is TRBV30, the J gene TRBJ1-2; 10 bases are shared with TRBD1. J was trimmed by 7 bases and V by 0 bases; bases with no gene match: 5. The CDR3 is 14 residues long. Germline values: CDR1 GTSNPN, CDR2 SVGIG (reference sequence).

This clonotype was detected a few times. The J gene is TRBJ2-6, the V gene TRBV2; D ambiguous. Germline CDR1 is SNHLY and CDR2 is FYNNEI. There are 15 residues in the CDR3. Trimming left V 7 bases short and J 0 bases short, with 10 bases between. CDR3 coding DNA: TGTGCCAGCAAGAGAATGACCTCTGGGGCCAACGTCCTGACTTTC. Its protein is CASKRMTSGANVLTF.

A note on this clonotype: This may arise from a read error, as a much more abundant clone is one base away. J is TRBJ2-1 and V is TRBV5-1; no reliable D call. The CDR3 contains 15 residues. CDR1 and CDR2 from the germline V gene are SGHRS and YFSETQ. CDR3 sequence reads: CACSLRPGRYNEQFF. The CDR3 region has the DNA TGCGCCTGCAGCTTGCGCCCAGGAAGGTACAATGAGCAGTTCTTC.

This clonotype was picked up a small number of times. This chain connects TRBV20-1 to TRBJ1-1; 7 positions match TRBD1. Trimming removed 1 base from V and 3 bases from J; junction bases left unmatched: 11. The CDR3 contains 16 residues. CDR1 DFQATT and CDR2 SNEGSKA come from the germline V gene (reference sequence). Here the CDR3 reads CSARGPRAGGDTEAFF. The DNA of the CDR3 is TGCAGTGCTAGAGGGCCCAGGGCAGGGGGTGACACTGAAGCTTTCTTT.

The gene calls are TRBV7-2 and TRBJ2-3; D gene ambiguous. V was trimmed by 2 bases and J by 2 bases, leaving 11 bases between them. Per the germline V gene, CDR1 is SGHTA and CDR2 is FQGNSA. This CDR3 is 15 amino acids long. In DNA form, the CDR3 reads TGTGCCAGCAGCTTAACTCGGGCTTACACAGATACGCAGTATTTT. It codes for CASSLTRAYTDTQYF. The full variable domain, rest sourced from reference TRBV7-2 and TRBJ2-3, is GAGVSQSPSNKVTEKGKDVELRCDPISGHTALYWYRQSLGQGLEFLIYFQGNSAPDKSGLPSDRFSAERTGGSVSTLTIQRTQQEDSAVYLCASSLTRAYTDTQYFGPGTRLTVL.

As for this clonotype: One base away lies a much larger clone, so this may be a sequencing read error. The gene calls are TRBV5-1 and TRBJ1-2; no firm D call. V was clipped by 0 bases and J by 1 base, with 10 bases between them. Germline lookup yields CDR1 SGHRS and CDR2 YFSETQ. The CDR3 extends over 15 amino acids. The CDR3 region is CASSLGSPINYGYTF. DNA of the CDR3: TGCGCCAGCAGCTTGGGCAGCCCAATTAACTATGGCTACACCTTC.

The CDR3 nucleotides are TGTGCCAGCAGCCAAGATCTGCTGGTCGAGCCGGGGGACGAAGCTTTCTTT. Residues: CASSQDLLVEPGDEAFF. V is TRBV4-2 and J is TRBJ1-1, with D perhaps TRBD1 (5 bases). CDR1 and CDR2 from the germline V gene are LGHNA and YNFKEQ. The CDR3 runs 17 residues. V was clipped by 0 bases and J by 8 bases, with 22 bases between them.

This clonotype was detected many times. The chain has TRBV7-2 and TRBJ2-5; the D is unclear. V was cut by 2 bases and J by 5 bases, with 9 bases left in between. This CDR3 region has 13 residues. Germline CDR1 SGHTA, CDR2 FQGNSA. In nucleotides, the CDR3 is TGTGCCAGCAGCTTAATATCGATCGAGACCCAGTACTTC. Translation gives CASSLISIETQYF.

For this clonotype: This could be a read error, since a much larger clone is one nucleotide away. The chain links TRBV6-5 to TRBJ1-2; no clear D. Trimming took 2 bases from V and 4 from J, leaving 11 bases between them. The CDR3 is 14 amino acids. Germline V gene lookup returns CDR1 MNHEY and CDR2 SVGAGI. In nucleotides, the CDR3 is TGTGCCAGCAGTTACGCCTGGACGGGCTATGGCTACACCTTC. Protein sequence: CASSYAWTGYGYTF.

This clonotype was picked up many times. CDR3 sequence: CASSYSSGADTQYF. The CDR3, as DNA: TGTGCCAGCAGTTACTCATCCGGGGCAGATACGCAGTATTTT. The gene calls are TRBV6-5 and TRBJ2-3, with TRBD2 as a possible D gene (5 bases). CDR1 and CDR2 (germline): MNHEY, SVGAGI. Trimming removed 0 bases from V and 4 bases from J, with 8 bases in between. The CDR3 has 14 residues.

This chain uses TRBV7-2 with TRBJ2-3; 8 bases match TRBD1. Trimming removed 5 bases from V and 6 bases from J; junction bases left unmatched: 10. The CDR3 covers 15 residues. Germline V gene sequence: CDR1 SGHTA, CDR2 FQGNSA. This CDR3 is CASSHRTGTVDTQYF. The CDR3 DNA reads as TGTGCCAGCAGCCACCGGACAGGGACGGTGGATACGCAGTATTTT.

The rearrangement uses TRBV3-1 and TRBJ1-2; D is uncertain. V dropped 1 base and J dropped 8 bases, with 11 bases sitting between them. This CDR3 is built from 13 residues. Germline loops: CDR1 LGHDT, CDR2 YNNKEL (reference sequence). The DNA for the CDR3 is TGTGCCAGCAGCCAAGGACGGGGTCCCGGCTACACCTTC. This encodes CASSQGRGPGYTF.

The rearrangement links TRBV28 to TRBJ1-5; unclear D gene. The V and J ends lost 8 bases and 3 bases respectively, with 8 bases between them. Germline V gene sequence: CDR1 MDHEN, CDR2 SYDVKM. CDR3 size: 12 residues. CDR3 sequence: CASRPPNQPQHF. The DNA of the CDR3 is TGTGCCAGCCGTCCCCCCAATCAGCCCCAGCATTTT.

This chain joins TRBV12-3 or TRBV12-4 and TRBJ2-3; no clear D. V was clipped by 5 bases and J by 0 bases, with 15 bases between them. CDR3 length: 16 amino acids. The CDR3 is CASSRYEPPSTDTQYF. The CDR3 region has the DNA TGTGCCAGCAGTCGCTACGAACCACCGAGCACAGATACGCAGTATTTT.

The table lists this clonotype with a few counts. The DNA of the CDR3 is TGTGCCAGCAGTCTACACAGGGGGCGATACAATGAGCAGTTCTTC. It is translated as CASSLHRGRYNEQFF. V gene TRBV6-2 or TRBV6-3 combines with J gene TRBJ2-1; 9 nucleotides agree with TRBD1. The CDR3 extends over 15 amino acids. Trimming at V came to 5 bases and at J to 4 bases, leaving 6 bases not matched to a gene. Per germline, CDR1 MNHEY and CDR2 SVGEGT.

This clonotype was observed a handful of times. The chain recombines TRBV20-1 with TRBJ2-7; D is uncertain. The CDR3 length is 11 residues. Looked up from germline, CDR1 is DFQATT and CDR2 is SNEGSKA (reference sequence). V was clipped by 2 bases and J by 1 base, with 3 bases between them. CDR3 nucleotides: TGCAGTGCTAGATGGTCCTACGAGCAGTACTTC. Protein product: CSARWSYEQYF.